The entry that follows covers one T cell receptor (beta chain) sequence. Its antigen is not known. The sample belongs to a study of T cell responses to AZD1222 COVID-19 vaccine. Germline V gives CDR1 MNHEY, CDR2 SVGAGI. V lost 6 bases and J lost 6; bases outside the gene matches: 9. The CDR3 is 14 amino acids. Points from the study as a whole: Donors were largely white British and mainly female; clonal diversity was possibly underestimated. After the peak T cell response, and only then, were repertoires sampled.

The table came from immunoSEQ multiplex PCR; TCRdb's copy has only in-frame clones and leaves some out. The table lists nearly 110,000 clones, 90% of them singletons, with roughly 8% in the top ten. The sample was peripheral blood, taken 28 days after the second AZD1222 dose. V usage is TRBV6-5 and J usage is TRBJ1-1; 8 bases line up with TRBD1. This TCR was sampled from an adult who received the AZD1222 COVID-19 vaccine. The CDR3 is CASRTWTGTAEAFF. The DNA for the CDR3 is TGTGCCAGCAGGACTTGGACAGGGACGGCTGAAGCTTTCTTT.